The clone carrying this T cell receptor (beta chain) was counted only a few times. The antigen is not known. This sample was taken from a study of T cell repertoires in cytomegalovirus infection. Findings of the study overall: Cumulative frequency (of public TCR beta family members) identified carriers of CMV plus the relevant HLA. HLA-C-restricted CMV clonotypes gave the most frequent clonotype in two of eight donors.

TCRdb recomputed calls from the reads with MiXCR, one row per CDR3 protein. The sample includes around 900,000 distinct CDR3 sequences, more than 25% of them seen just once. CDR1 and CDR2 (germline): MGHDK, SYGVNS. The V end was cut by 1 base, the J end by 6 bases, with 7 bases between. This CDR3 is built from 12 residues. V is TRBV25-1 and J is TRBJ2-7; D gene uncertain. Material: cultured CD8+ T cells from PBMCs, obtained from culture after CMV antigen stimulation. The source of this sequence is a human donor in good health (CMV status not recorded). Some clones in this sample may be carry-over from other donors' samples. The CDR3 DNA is TGTGCCAGCAGTGAATTGGGCAGCGAGCAGTACTTC. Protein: CASSELGSEQYF.